Detailed here is one TCR beta chain. Its antigen remains unknown. Germline and junction disagree at one end, which may indicate a read error. This sample was included in a study of OX40 agonist ivuxolimab in advanced cancers. Looking at the study overall: At doses from 0.01 to 10 mg/kg, patients were given intravenous ivuxolimab every 2 weeks. Study results and limitations: Nonresponders included some who also had low normalized T-cell clonal expansion. CD8+ T cells showed, on average, more clonal expansion than CD4+ cells. Partial responders at 0.1-3.0 mg/kg showed near-lowest clonal expansion.

This CDR3 is 14 amino acids long. The germline CDR1 and CDR2 sequences are MGHDK and SYGVNS. Generated by immunoSEQ multiplex PCR, the TCRdb table keeps only in-frame clones and is missing some. The sample holds about 50,000 clones, approximately 84% seen once. The TCR was taken from an adult with an advanced solid tumor such as melanoma, head and neck, liver or kidney cancer. The specimen was CD4+ or CD8+ T cells sorted from blood, collected in a trial of the OX40 agonist ivuxolimab. V gene TRBV25-1 combines with J gene TRBJ2-2; possibly TRBD1 or TRBD2 for D (5 bases each). The CDR3 reads CASSVKGSPRGAVF. The DNA of the CDR3 is TGTGCCAGCAGTGTAAAGGGGTCGCCCCGGGGAGCTGTTTTT.